The rows below give T cell receptor beta chains drawn from one sample of a study of T cells in Graves' hyperthyroidism and ophthalmopathy. TCRdb redid the calling of the multiplex PCR reads with MiXCR, one entry per CDR3 protein. The sample has around 420,000 distinct CDR3 sequences, approximately 14% seen once. Sequencing was done on a sample of blood. These receptors all come from a young woman with Graves' hyperthyroidism. Each CDR3 is given with its conserved first and last residue. A D gene is named only where the DNA matches it firmly. Where a row states a size, it is once, few, many or the class of an expanded clone; other rows omit it.

v_call: TRBV6-1; j_call: TRBJ2-3; d_call: TRBD2; clone_size: -; cdr3_nt: TGTGCCAGCGCTAAAGGGACTAGCGGGAGTGATACGCAGTATTTT; cdr3_aa: CASAKGTSGSDTQYF
v_call: TRBV7-9; j_call: TRBJ2-7; d_call: -; clone_size: many; cdr3_nt: TGTGCCAGCAGCCACGGCCTCTACGAGCAGTACTTC; cdr3_aa: CASSHGLYEQYF
v_call: TRBV14; j_call: TRBJ1-1; d_call: -; clone_size: -; cdr3_nt: TGTGCCAGCAGCCAAGATATGGGCAGAATAGACACTGAAGCTTTCTTT; cdr3_aa: CASSQDMGRIDTEAFF
v_call: TRBV10-3; j_call: TRBJ1-1; d_call: -; clone_size: many; cdr3_nt: TGTGCCATCAGTGAGAGCCTAGGGGAGAACACTGAAGCTTTCTTT; cdr3_aa: CAISESLGENTEAFF
v_call: TRBV4-2; j_call: TRBJ1-1; d_call: -; clone_size: few; cdr3_nt: TGTGCCAGCAGCCACCCAAACACTGAAGCTTTCTTT; cdr3_aa: CASSHPNTEAFF
v_call: TRBV7-3; j_call: TRBJ2-4; d_call: TRBD2; clone_size: few; cdr3_nt: TGTGCCAGCAGCTTTAGGCTAGCGGCTTTGATAGCCAAAAACATTCAGTACTTC; cdr3_aa: CASSFRLAALIAKNIQYF
v_call: TRBV10-2; j_call: TRBJ2-6; d_call: -; clone_size: -; cdr3_nt: TGCGCCAGCAGTGAGTCGACTACTTTCCAATGGGCCAACGTCCTGACTTTC; cdr3_aa: CASSESTTFQWANVLTF
v_call: TRBV28; j_call: TRBJ1-5; d_call: -; clone_size: many; cdr3_nt: TGTGCCAGACCAGCGGCGTCCTCAAAAGGTAGCAATCAGCCCCAGCATTTT; cdr3_aa: CARPAASSKGSNQPQHF
v_call: TRBV5-1; j_call: TRBJ2-7; d_call: -; clone_size: many; cdr3_nt: TGCGCCAGCAGCTTGGACGGAGAGCAGTACTTC; cdr3_aa: CASSLDGEQYF
v_call: TRBV7-3; j_call: TRBJ2-1; d_call: TRBD2; clone_size: many; cdr3_nt: TGTGCCAGCAGCTTAAACGGGAGGGCCGAAAATGAGCAGTTCTTC; cdr3_aa: CASSLNGRAENEQFF
v_call: TRBV20-1; j_call: TRBJ2-1; d_call: TRBD2; clone_size: few; cdr3_nt: TGCAGTGCTAGGGGGCTAGCGGGGCTTAATGAGCAGTTCTTC; cdr3_aa: CSARGLAGLNEQFF
v_call: TRBV12-3/TRBV12-4; j_call: TRBJ1-2; d_call: -; clone_size: many; cdr3_nt: TGTGCCAGCAGTCGGGGGGCGAACTATGGCTACACCTTC; cdr3_aa: CASSRGANYGYTF
v_call: TRBV27; j_call: TRBJ2-4; d_call: TRBD1; clone_size: few; cdr3_nt: TGTGCCAGCAGTTTTCGAGGACAGGCACTAGCCAAAAACATTCAGTACTTC; cdr3_aa: CASSFRGQALAKNIQYF
v_call: TRBV5-1; j_call: TRBJ1-1; d_call: -; clone_size: many; cdr3_nt: TGCGCCAGCAGCCGAACTAACACTGAAGCTTTCTTT; cdr3_aa: CASSRTNTEAFF
v_call: TRBV6-6; j_call: TRBJ1-1; d_call: -; clone_size: many; cdr3_nt: TGTGCCAGCAGTTACACCCGAAAGACAGGGAACACTGAAGCTTTCTTT; cdr3_aa: CASSYTRKTGNTEAFF
v_call: TRBV4-1; j_call: TRBJ1-4; d_call: TRBD1; clone_size: many; cdr3_nt: TGCGCCAGCAGCCAAACTACCGGGACAGCCGCAACTAATGAAAAACTGTTTTTT; cdr3_aa: CASSQTTGTAATNEKLFF
v_call: TRBV11-3; j_call: TRBJ2-5; d_call: -; clone_size: many; cdr3_nt: TGTGCCAGCAGCCTTATCCCCGGACCTATCGCGACCCAGTACTTC; cdr3_aa: CASSLIPGPIATQYF
v_call: TRBV11-2; j_call: TRBJ2-7; d_call: TRBD2; clone_size: many; cdr3_nt: TGTGCCAGCAGCAGAGGGACTAGACTCTCTCCCGAGCAGTACTTC; cdr3_aa: CASSRGTRLSPEQYF
v_call: TRBV4-1; j_call: TRBJ1-4; d_call: -; clone_size: few; cdr3_nt: TGCGCCAGCAGCCGCCTACCCCGTCGGATGCGGGATGAAAAACTGTTTTTT; cdr3_aa: CASSRLPRRMRDEKLFF
v_call: TRBV4-1; j_call: TRBJ2-3; d_call: -; clone_size: -; cdr3_nt: TGCGCCAGCAGCCAAGATGCCGCCAGGGGCAGTATCACAGATACGCAGTATTTT; cdr3_aa: CASSQDAARGSITDTQYF
v_call: TRBV6-1; j_call: TRBJ2-7; d_call: TRBD1; clone_size: -; cdr3_nt: TGTGCCAGCAGAGAGAAAGACAGGGCTTCCTACGAGCAGTACTTC; cdr3_aa: CASREKDRASYEQYF
v_call: TRBV20-1; j_call: TRBJ2-3; d_call: -; clone_size: many; cdr3_nt: TGCAGTGCTAGAGATAACACGGGATGGAGCACAGATACGCAGTATTTT; cdr3_aa: CSARDNTGWSTDTQYF
v_call: TRBV28; j_call: TRBJ2-7; d_call: -; clone_size: few; cdr3_nt: TGTGCCAGCAGTTTAGTGGAGCCCACTTCGAGCGAGCAGTACTTC; cdr3_aa: CASSLVEPTSSEQYF
v_call: TRBV7-9; j_call: TRBJ2-5; d_call: TRBD1; clone_size: many; cdr3_nt: TGTGCCAGCAGCGTCGGGGGGACAGGGCAAGAGACCCAGTACTTC; cdr3_aa: CASSVGGTGQETQYF
v_call: TRBV2; j_call: TRBJ2-1; d_call: -; clone_size: many; cdr3_nt: TGTGCCAGCGTGTTAGGAGGGAATGAGCAGTTCTTC; cdr3_aa: CASVLGGNEQFF
v_call: TRBV20-1; j_call: TRBJ2-1; d_call: TRBD1; clone_size: many; cdr3_nt: TGCAGTGCTAACAGGGGCTGGCTGAATGAGCAGTTCTTC; cdr3_aa: CSANRGWLNEQFF
v_call: TRBV15; j_call: TRBJ2-2; d_call: TRBD2; clone_size: -; cdr3_nt: TGTGCCACCAGCAGGGGACTAGCGGGAACGAACACCGGGGAGCTGTTTTTT; cdr3_aa: CATSRGLAGTNTGELFF
v_call: TRBV3-1; j_call: TRBJ2-3; d_call: TRBD2; clone_size: few; cdr3_nt: TGTGCCAGCAGCCCCTATAGCGGGAGTAGGACAGATACGCAGTATTTT; cdr3_aa: CASSPYSGSRTDTQYF
v_call: TRBV20-1; j_call: TRBJ2-1; d_call: -; clone_size: many; cdr3_nt: TGCAGTGCTCCCGGCAGGGGGGTTCTGAATGAGCAGTTCTTC; cdr3_aa: CSAPGRGVLNEQFF
v_call: TRBV2; j_call: TRBJ2-4; d_call: -; clone_size: many; cdr3_nt: TGTGCCAGCAGGGTAGGCGGCTTAGCCAAAAACATTCAGTACTTC; cdr3_aa: CASRVGGLAKNIQYF
v_call: TRBV18; j_call: TRBJ2-3; d_call: TRBD2; clone_size: few; cdr3_nt: TGTGCCAGCTCACCAACTAGGACTAGCGGGAGATCAGATACGCAGTATTTT; cdr3_aa: CASSPTRTSGRSDTQYF
v_call: TRBV28; j_call: TRBJ1-5; d_call: TRBD1; clone_size: many; cdr3_nt: TGTGCCAGCAGCTACGGACAGGTCAATCAGCCCCAGCATTTT; cdr3_aa: CASSYGQVNQPQHF
v_call: TRBV6-2/TRBV6-3; j_call: TRBJ2-2; d_call: TRBD2; clone_size: many; cdr3_nt: TGTGCCAGCAGTTTCAAAGGGACTAGCGGGACCGGGGAGCTGTTTTTT; cdr3_aa: CASSFKGTSGTGELFF
v_call: TRBV2; j_call: TRBJ2-1; d_call: -; clone_size: many; cdr3_nt: TGTGCCAGCACCGACAGCTATAGCTCCTACAATGAGCAGTTCTTC; cdr3_aa: CASTDSYSSYNEQFF
v_call: TRBV15; j_call: TRBJ2-7; d_call: TRBD2; clone_size: -; cdr3_nt: TGTGCCACCAGCAGATTAAGGGGAGGGGAGCAGTACTTC; cdr3_aa: CATSRLRGGEQYF
v_call: TRBV10-3; j_call: TRBJ1-2; d_call: -; clone_size: few; cdr3_nt: TGTGCCATCAGTGAGTCGAGCCTCTATGGCTACACCTTC; cdr3_aa: CAISESSLYGYTF
v_call: TRBV4-3; j_call: TRBJ2-1; d_call: TRBD2; clone_size: -; cdr3_nt: TGCGCCAGCAGCCAAGGCCTAGCGGCGGACAATGAGCAGTTCTTC; cdr3_aa: CASSQGLAADNEQFF
v_call: TRBV29-1; j_call: TRBJ2-1; d_call: TRBD2; clone_size: -; cdr3_nt: TGCAGCGTTGCTTACGTGTCTAGCGGTGAGAATGAGCAGTTCTTC; cdr3_aa: CSVAYVSSGENEQFF
v_call: TRBV2; j_call: TRBJ2-1; d_call: -; clone_size: many; cdr3_nt: TGTGCCAGCAGTGAAGATCTAGCTAGCAGCAATGAGCAGTTCTTC; cdr3_aa: CASSEDLASSNEQFF
v_call: TRBV28; j_call: TRBJ2-2; d_call: TRBD1; clone_size: many; cdr3_nt: TGTGCCAGCAGTTTATGGACAGGGCTTGACACCGGGGAGCTGTTTTTT; cdr3_aa: CASSLWTGLDTGELFF
v_call: TRBV10-2; j_call: TRBJ1-5; d_call: -; clone_size: many; cdr3_nt: TGCGCCAGCAGTGAGGTGGGGGGATCCTTTCAGCCCCAGCATTTT; cdr3_aa: CASSEVGGSFQPQHF
v_call: TRBV7-8; j_call: TRBJ2-1; d_call: TRBD2; clone_size: many; cdr3_nt: TGTGCCAGCAGCTTAGTGGCGGGGGGGCCACTCTACAATGAGCAGTTCTTC; cdr3_aa: CASSLVAGGPLYNEQFF
v_call: TRBV10-3; j_call: TRBJ2-7; d_call: -; clone_size: few; cdr3_nt: TGTGCCACTATCGGACAGTCCGCCTACGAGCAGTACTTC; cdr3_aa: CATIGQSAYEQYF
v_call: TRBV20-1; j_call: TRBJ2-5; d_call: -; clone_size: few; cdr3_nt: TGCAGTGCTAGTTCCCCAGGGGCCTCGGAGACCCAGTACTTC; cdr3_aa: CSASSPGASETQYF
v_call: TRBV9; j_call: TRBJ1-1; d_call: -; clone_size: few; cdr3_nt: TGTGCCAGCAGCGAGGACGGTTGGGGTGAAGCTTTCTTT; cdr3_aa: CASSEDGWGEAFF
v_call: TRBV11-1; j_call: TRBJ2-6; d_call: -; clone_size: few; cdr3_nt: TGTGCCAGCAGCTTCGACAGCGGCCCCTTCTCTGGGGCCAACGTCCTGACTTTC; cdr3_aa: CASSFDSGPFSGANVLTF
v_call: TRBV27; j_call: TRBJ2-3; d_call: -; clone_size: many; cdr3_nt: TGTGCCAGCAGTTTATCGCGGGGTATGGGGACAGATACGCAGTATTTT; cdr3_aa: CASSLSRGMGTDTQYF
v_call: TRBV27; j_call: TRBJ1-5; d_call: -; clone_size: many; cdr3_nt: TGTGCCAGCAGAATTGGGAGCAATCAGCCCCAGCATTTT; cdr3_aa: CASRIGSNQPQHF
v_call: TRBV7-3; j_call: TRBJ2-2; d_call: TRBD2; clone_size: many; cdr3_nt: TGTGCCAGCAGCTTCGGTCTAGCGGCAACCGGGGAGCTGTTTTTT; cdr3_aa: CASSFGLAATGELFF
v_call: TRBV2; j_call: TRBJ1-2; d_call: -; clone_size: many; cdr3_nt: TGTGCCAGCAGTGAAGGGGCGCAGAATGGCTACACCTTC; cdr3_aa: CASSEGAQNGYTF